A selection of T cell receptor beta chains follows, all from one sample in a study. TCRdb processed the 5' RACE reads anew with MiXCR; each CDR3 protein has one entry. The profile shows nearly 55,000 distinct CDR3 sequences, approximately 25% of them singletons. Input material: tumor-infiltrating naive CD4+ T cells sorted from the breast tumor. These receptors came from a female donor with breast cancer. Each CDR3 is given with its conserved first and last residue. The D gene is left open where the match is weak. Where a row states a size, it is once, few, many or the class of an expanded clone; other rows omit it.

D	V	size	J	length	DNA	CDR3
-	TRBV6-2/TRBV6-3	-	TRBJ2-2	13	TGTGCCAGCAGTTCTAGCCGGACCGGGGAGCTGTTTTTT	CASSSSRTGELFF
TRBD1	TRBV5-1	few	TRBJ2-5	13	TGCGCCAGCAGCACAGACGGCACAGGGGCCCAGTACTTC	CASSTDGTGAQYF
TRBD2	TRBV14	few	TRBJ2-2	14	TGTGCCAGCAGCCCCCTGGGGGGGATCGGGGAGCTGTTTTTT	CASSPLGGIGELFF
-	TRBV7-9	-	TRBJ2-7	14	TGTGCCAGCAGCTTAGCGGGGCCCACTGGGGAGCAGTACTTC	CASSLAGPTGEQYF
-	TRBV7-2	medium-sized	TRBJ2-2	15	TGTGCCAGCAGCTCCTCGTGGCTAAACACCGGGGAGCTGTTTTTT	CASSSSWLNTGELFF
TRBD1	TRBV20-1	few	TRBJ1-1	12	TGCAGTGCTGGACAGGGGCGCACTGAAGCTTTCTTT	CSAGQGRTEAFF
-	TRBV11-2	few	TRBJ2-5	14	TGTGCCAGCAGCTCAGCAGGGGGGAAAGAGACCCAGTACTTC	CASSSAGGKETQYF
TRBD1	TRBV6-5	few	TRBJ1-5	15	TGTGCCAGCAGTCGGGGCAGGACAGGGGGCGGGCCCCAGCATTTT	CASSRGRTGGGPQHF
-	TRBV28	-	TRBJ2-2	14	TGTGCCAGCAGTTCGAGGTTTAACACCGGGGAGCTGTTTTTT	CASSSRFNTGELFF
TRBD1	TRBV6-5	-	TRBJ1-1	14	TGTGCCAGCAGTCTACCTGACAGGGACACTGAAGCTTTCTTT	CASSLPDRDTEAFF
-	TRBV15	few	TRBJ2-3	13	TGTGCCACCGGCAGGGTGAGCACAGATACGCAGTATTTT	CATGRVSTDTQYF
-	TRBV6-6	few	TRBJ1-1	13	TGTGCCAGCAGTTATATACAGTCCACTGAAGCTTTCTTT	CASSYIQSTEAFF
-	TRBV7-2	-	TRBJ2-3	14	TGTGCCAGCAGCTTAGAAGGGGTCACAGATACGCAGTATTTT	CASSLEGVTDTQYF
TRBD2	TRBV20-1	few	TRBJ2-1	16	TGCAGTGCTAGTGTGGGTAGCGGGAGAAGGGACAATGAGCAGTTCTTC	CSASVGSGRRDNEQFF
-	TRBV7-2	few	TRBJ2-1	12	TGTGCCAGCAGCTTAGTCCTCGGTGAGCAGTTCTTC	CASSLVLGEQFF
TRBD1	TRBV6-2/TRBV6-3	few	TRBJ2-7	13	TGTGCCAGCAGAGGGACAGGGATGGGGGAGCAGTACTTC	CASRGTGMGEQYF
TRBD1	TRBV20-1	-	TRBJ1-5	13	TGCAGTGCTAGGGACAGGTACAATCAGCCCCAGCATTTT	CSARDRYNQPQHF
-	TRBV5-1	few	TRBJ2-5	14	TGCGCCAGCAGCTTCCAGGGGTTCCAAGAGACCCAGTACTTC	CASSFQGFQETQYF
TRBD2	TRBV6-5	-	TRBJ2-3	17	TGTGCCAGCAGTATCGGACTAGCGGGGGGGCCAAGAGATACGCAGTATTTT	CASSIGLAGGPRDTQYF
TRBD1	TRBV29-1	-	TRBJ2-5	13	TGCAGCGTTACCCGACAGGGTTTAGAGACCCAGTACTTC	CSVTRQGLETQYF
-	TRBV28	few	TRBJ2-7	12	TGTGCCAGCAGCCGACAGCGCTACGAGCAGTACTTC	CASSRQRYEQYF
-	TRBV20-1	few	TRBJ1-3	15	TGCAGTGCCCAAGGAGACTGGACAGCTGGAAACACCATATATTTT	CSAQGDWTAGNTIYF
-	TRBV7-2	few	TRBJ2-7	15	TGTGCCAGCAGCTTTGGGTCCGGGAGAGCTGCCGAGCAGTACTTC	CASSFGSGRAAEQYF
-	TRBV20-1	-	TRBJ1-2	12	TGCAGTGCGGACCGGGGCTCGTATGGCTACACCTTC	CSADRGSYGYTF
TRBD2	TRBV6-6	-	TRBJ2-7	15	TGTGCCAGCAGTTACGAGGCGGGAGGATCCTACGAGCAGTACTTC	CASSYEAGGSYEQYF
-	TRBV5-1	many	TRBJ1-2	14	TGCGCCAGCAGACCTACCACAGGATCCTATGGCTACACCTTC	CASRPTTGSYGYTF
-	TRBV29-1	-	TRBJ1-2	13	TGCAGCGTTGGCCAGGGTACTAACTATGGCTACACCTTC	CSVGQGTNYGYTF
-	TRBV6-2/TRBV6-3	many	TRBJ1-1	15	TGTGCCAGCACCGCGATCGACAGCATGAACACTGAAGCTTTCTTT	CASTAIDSMNTEAFF
-	TRBV30	few	TRBJ2-3	11	TGTGCCTGGAGTAGGGGTGATACGCAGTATTTT	CAWSRGDTQYF
-	TRBV28	-	TRBJ2-1	15	TGTGCCAGCAGTTCCCCAGGTGACAGGTACAATGAGCAGTTCTTC	CASSSPGDRYNEQFF
TRBD2	TRBV7-8	-	TRBJ2-1	16	TGTGCCAGCAGCCCACCATCGACTAGCGACTACAATGAGCAGTTCTTC	CASSPPSTSDYNEQFF
-	TRBV5-1	-	TRBJ2-5	13	TGCGCCAGCAGCTTACGACAGGCGGAGACCCAGTACTTC	CASSLRQAETQYF
TRBD1	TRBV6-1	few	TRBJ2-1	14	TGTGCCAGCAGTCTCCGGACAGGGTGGGATGAGCAGTTCTTC	CASSLRTGWDEQFF
-	TRBV6-2/TRBV6-3	few	TRBJ2-7	14	TGTGCCAGCAGTTACTCAGGGGCCATTTACGAGCAGTACTTC	CASSYSGAIYEQYF
TRBD1	TRBV20-1	-	TRBJ1-2	14	TGCAGTGCTAGTAGTGGACAGGGCTACTATGGCTACACCTTC	CSASSGQGYYGYTF
-	TRBV6-1	few	TRBJ2-5	13	TGTGCCAGCAAAATCATCGGAAGGGGGACCCAGTACTTC	CASKIIGRGTQYF
-	TRBV29-1	many	TRBJ1-1	12	TGCAGCGTGGAGGGGGGGAACACTGAAGCTTTCTTT	CSVEGGNTEAFF
-	TRBV6-6	few	TRBJ2-2	16	TGTGCCAGCACTCTAAATAAGGGGGTAAACACCGGGGAGCTGTTTTTT	CASTLNKGVNTGELFF
-	TRBV4-1	-	TRBJ2-1	14	TGCGCCAGCAGCAAGGGCCGGGGGCTTTCCAAGCAGTTCTTC	CASSKGRGLSKQFF
-	TRBV15	-	TRBJ1-1	15	TGTGCCACCAGCAGAGATCCTGGGGGAACGTTTGAAGCTTTCTTT	CATSRDPGGTFEAFF
TRBD2	TRBV5-1	-	TRBJ2-3	17	TGCGCCAGCAGCTTGGCAGGGAGCGGGAGGGTGACAGATACGCAGTATTTT	CASSLAGSGRVTDTQYF
TRBD1	TRBV6-2/TRBV6-3	many	TRBJ1-5	16	TGTGCCAGCACCCCATGGAGGACAGGTAGCAATCAGCCCCAGCATTTT	CASTPWRTGSNQPQHF
-	TRBV6-1	few	TRBJ1-5	15	TGTGCCAGCAGACCCGACAGTGTGAACCTACAGCCCCAGCATTTT	CASRPDSVNLQPQHF
-	TRBV27	-	TRBJ1-5	13	TGTGCCAGCAATGGTGGGGTCAATCAGCCCCAGCATTTT	CASNGGVNQPQHF
TRBD1	TRBV7-9	-	TRBJ1-2	15	TGTGCCAGCAGCTCGCGAGACAGGGCCAACGATGGCTACACCTTC	CASSSRDRANDGYTF
TRBD1	TRBV6-5	-	TRBJ1-1	14	TGTGCCAGCAGTCAGGACAGGGGGAACACTGAAGCTTTCTTT	CASSQDRGNTEAFF
TRBD2	TRBV12-3/TRBV12-4	few	TRBJ2-2	14	TGTGCCAGCAGTAGCGGGACGAACACCGGGGAGCTGTTTTTT	CASSSGTNTGELFF
-	TRBV5-1	few	TRBJ1-2	14	TGCGCCAGCAGCTTGGCCCAAGGGCCCTATGGCTACACCTTC	CASSLAQGPYGYTF
TRBD1	TRBV20-1	few	TRBJ1-1	15	TGCAGTGCTAGGTCCCCGGACAGGGGGTATACTGAAGCTTTCTTT	CSARSPDRGYTEAFF
-	TRBV12-3/TRBV12-4	-	TRBJ2-2	16	TGTGCCAGCAGTTTTTTTCGGCTAGCAAACACCGGGGAGCTGTTTTTT	CASSFFRLANTGELFF
-	TRBV6-1	few	TRBJ2-5	14	TGTGCCAGCAGCTCCAGTGGGCCCCAAGAGACCCAGTACTTC	CASSSSGPQETQYF
-	TRBV3-1	-	TRBJ2-1	12	TGTGCCAGCGAGGGAGGAGGGGATGAGCAGTTCTTC	CASEGGGDEQFF